This paragraph covers one TCR beta chain sequence. The antigen is undetermined. Amplification from RNA transcripts yielded the TCR beta CDR3 regions. HTBI primers were used in a first-round RT-PCR, which preceded a second-round multiplex PCR. Each CDR3 protein is one row after TCRdb ran MiXCR on the multiplex PCR reads. The sample contains about 640,000 distinct CDR3 sequences, more than 40% of which appear only once. The sample comes from a study of Graves' ophthalmopathy and Graves' hyperthyroidism. Findings and caveats of the study: Prediction of ophthalmopathy progression reached less than 71% sensitivity and around 76% specificity. Built on 13 signatures, a model told ophthalmopathy apart from stable hyperthyroidism with approximately 91% sensitivity and around 80% specificity.

The CDR3 is 15 amino acids. In germline, CDR1 is LNHDA, CDR2 SQIVND (reference sequence). Trimming pared 11 bases from V and 2 bases from J, leaving 21 bases between. Sequencing input: peripheral blood. This TCR was recovered from an adult man with Graves' ophthalmopathy. V usage is TRBV19 and J usage is TRBJ2-5, with TRBD2 as a possible D gene (7 bases). CDR3 sequence: CAWRGGASAQETQYF. The CDR3 nucleotides read TGTGCCTGGAGGGGGGGGGCCTCGGCGCAAGAGACCCAGTACTTC.